This T cell receptor beta chain was identified in a study of T cell repertoires in cytomegalovirus infection (dated by TCRdb to the late 2010s). Looking at the study overall: The HLA type of each donor mattered for the analysis, because public TCR beta signatures pointed to carriage of CMV infection along with the matching HLA type.

Points the paper makes about the study in general: The ex vivo response was dominated by HLA-C-restricted CMV-specific TCR beta clonotypes, which also provided the single most frequent clonotype in two of eight donors. In both this cohort and an independent roughly 400-donor cohort, the cumulative frequency of public TCR beta family members distinguished carriers of CMV infection plus the relevant HLA type.

Measured from the cysteine to the phenylalanine, the CDR3 is 14 residues long. This entry keeps only the CDR3 DNA: 42 bases, framed from base 1. CDR1 and CDR2, per the germline V gene, are LGHNA and YNFKEQ. Trimming removed 2 bases from V and 8 bases from J, leaving 13 bases between the germline ends. Sequencing took place on an Illumina HiSeq 1500. Through fastp at Q25 and MiXCR, TCRdb rebuilt clones from the public reads, retaining in-frame beta chains. A single entry per CDR3 protein holds the most common genes and DNA from its merged rows. The sample table shows nearly 550,000 distinct CDR3 sequences, and 16% are seen once. More than 20% of the sample rests with the top ten. This clonotype was seen repeatedly, ten times or more. What antigen it recognizes has not been identified. Per-base qualities were not stored, and no clone one base away is much larger.

Sequenced material: CD8+ T cells from PBMCs. The sequence joins TRBV4-2 to TRBJ2-1; the D gene is unclear. This receptor was obtained from a human donor in good health (CMV status not recorded). Some clones in this sample may be carry-over from other donors' samples. The DNA is as follows: TGTGCCAGCAGCCAAATCGTCCAGGCCCATGAGCAGTTCTTC. The translation is CASSQIVQAHEQFF.